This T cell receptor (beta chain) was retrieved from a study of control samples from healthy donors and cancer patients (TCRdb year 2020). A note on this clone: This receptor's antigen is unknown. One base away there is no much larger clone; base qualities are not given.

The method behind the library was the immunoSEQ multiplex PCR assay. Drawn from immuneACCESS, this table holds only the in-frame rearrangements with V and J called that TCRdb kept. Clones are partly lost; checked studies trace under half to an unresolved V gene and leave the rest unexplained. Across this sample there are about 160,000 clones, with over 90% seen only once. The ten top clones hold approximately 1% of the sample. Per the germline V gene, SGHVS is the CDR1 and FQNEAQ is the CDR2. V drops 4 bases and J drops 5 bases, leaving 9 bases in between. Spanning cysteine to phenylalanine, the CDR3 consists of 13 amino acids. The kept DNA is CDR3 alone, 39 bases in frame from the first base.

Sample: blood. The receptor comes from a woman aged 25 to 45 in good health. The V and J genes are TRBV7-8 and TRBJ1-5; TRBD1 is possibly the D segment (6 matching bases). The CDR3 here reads CASSSYRDQPQHF. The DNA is TGTGCCAGCAGCTCTTACAGGGATCAGCCCCAGCATTTT.